These T cell receptor beta chains were read from a single sample in a study of T cell responses to AZD1222 COVID-19 vaccine. Sequencing was performed with immunoSEQ multiplex PCR; in TCRdb, only in-frame clones are kept and a portion is missing. The sample includes approximately 170,000 clones, roughly nine tenths of them seen just once. The sequencing used peripheral blood, collected on day 0 of AZD1222 vaccination. These receptors were obtained from an adult in good health. Both conserved end residues are part of each CDR3. D genes are given only for firm matches. Only some rows state a clone size, as once, few, many or a class for expanded clones.

cdr3_aa cdr3_nt clone_size j_call v_call d_call
CASSPDRVDGYTF TGTGCCAGCAGTCCCGACAGGGTAGATGGCTACACCTTC once TRBJ1-2 TRBV2 TRBD1
CASSYSSTGSSPLHF TGTGCCAGCAGTTACTCGTCGACAGGGAGTTCACCCCTCCACTTT NA TRBJ1-6 TRBV6-2/TRBV6-3 TRBD1
CAISESGQINTGELFF TGTGCCATCAGTGAGTCCGGACAGATAAACACCGGGGAGCTGTTTTTT NA TRBJ2-2 TRBV10-3 NA
CASSVGPGTGELFF TGTGCCAGCAGCGTAGGTCCCGGGACCGGGGAGCTGTTTTTT NA TRBJ2-2 TRBV9 NA
CAWSPGQMNTGELFF TGTGCCTGGAGTCCGGGACAGATGAACACCGGGGAGCTGTTTTTT NA TRBJ2-2 TRBV30 TRBD1
CASSLSTTGMDSNQPQHF TGTGCCAGCAGTTTATCGACGACAGGGATGGATAGCAATCAGCCCCAGCATTTT NA TRBJ1-5 TRBV27 TRBD1
CASSSQKTSGGGQETQYF TGCGCCAGCAGCTCCCAAAAGACTAGCGGGGGGGGCCAAGAGACCCAGTACTTC NA TRBJ2-5 TRBV5-1 TRBD2
CASSPAGNEQFF TGTGCCAGCAGCCCGGCGGGTAATGAGCAGTTCTTC once TRBJ2-1 TRBV3-1/TRBV3-2 NA
CASSGTDRTLSYEQYF TGTGCCAGCAGCGGTACCGACAGGACCCTCTCCTACGAGCAGTACTTC NA TRBJ2-7 TRBV11-2 NA
CASSQAGQGANYGYTF TGCGCCAGCAGCCAAGCAGGCCAGGGCGCTAACTATGGCTACACCTTC once TRBJ1-2 TRBV4-3 NA
CASIRDRGRYGYTF TGTGCCAGCATTCGGGACAGGGGGCGTTATGGCTACACCTTC NA TRBJ1-2 TRBV6-5 TRBD1
CASSIRVSTDTQYF TGTGCCAGTAGTATCCGAGTAAGCACAGATACGCAGTATTTT NA TRBJ2-3 TRBV19 NA
CASSWGDSYYEQYF TGTGCCAGCAGCTGGGGGGACAGTTACTACGAGCAGTACTTC NA TRBJ2-7 TRBV5-4 NA
CASSQDPTGNTEAFF TGCGCCAGCAGCCAAGACCCCACAGGGAACACTGAAGCTTTCTTT NA TRBJ1-1 TRBV4-1 NA
CASSSSTGVGTGELFF TGTGCCAGCAGCTCCTCGACAGGGGTGGGTACCGGGGAGCTGTTTTTT NA TRBJ2-2 TRBV5-4 TRBD1
CASSAVLQSTDTQYF TGCGCCAGCAGCGCAGTATTACAGAGCACAGATACGCAGTATTTT once TRBJ2-3 TRBV5-1 NA
CAWSVGQGNQPQHF TGTGCCTGGAGTGTAGGGCAGGGAAATCAGCCCCAGCATTTT NA TRBJ1-5 TRBV30 NA
CASSAWTKNTGELFF TGTGCCAGCAGCGCCTGGACTAAGAACACCGGGGAGCTGTTTTTT NA TRBJ2-2 TRBV7-2 NA
CASSLIGGGAQETQYF TGTGCCAGCAGCTTAATTGGGGGCGGGGCCCAAGAGACCCAGTACTTC NA TRBJ2-5 TRBV11-2 NA
CASGSEGLTDTQYF TGTGCCAGTGGCTCCGAGGGGCTAACAGATACGCAGTATTTT NA TRBJ2-3 TRBV9 NA
CASSGTSYRSYNEQFF TGTGCCAGCAGTGGAACTAGCTATCGCTCCTACAATGAGCAGTTCTTC NA TRBJ2-1 TRBV6-1 NA
CASSLRGGYTF TGTGCCAGCAGTTTAAGGGGCGGCTACACCTTC NA TRBJ1-2 TRBV12-3/TRBV12-4 NA